A single sample gave rise to the 6 T cell receptor beta chains below, sequenced in a study of blood T cell repertoires in COVID-19. Sequencing used immunoSEQ multiplex PCR; TCRdb keeps in-frame clones, though not all of them. The data show about 170,000 clones, 70% to 85% seen once. Sequenced sample: peripheral blood. The receptors derive from a woman older than 75 with acute or convalescent COVID-19.

This clone appeared once. The chain links TRBV10-3 to TRBJ2-1; D is unclear. In germline, CDR1 is ENHRY, CDR2 SYGVKD. The germline V and J ends were trimmed by 2 bases and 3 bases, with 8 bases remaining between them. CDR3 size: 14 residues. CDR3 nucleotide sequence: TGTGCCATCAGTGAGGAGGATGACTACAATGAGCAGTTCTTC. Translated, it gives CAISEEDDYNEQFF.

V usage is TRBV3-1 (or the pseudogene TRBV3-2) and J usage is TRBJ2-7; 9 nucleotides match TRBD2. The CDR3 consists of 14 residues. Germline assignment: CDR1 LGHDT and CDR2 YNNKEL (reference sequence). After removal of 1 base from V and 3 bases from J, the junction contained 1 base not matched to a gene. CDR3 amino acids: CASSQGGRDYEQYF. CDR3 DNA sequence: TGTGCCAGCAGCCAAGGCGGGAGGGACTACGAGCAGTACTTC.

This chain connects TRBV7-2 to TRBJ2-7; TRBD2 might be the D (6 bases). In germline, CDR1 is SGHTA, CDR2 FQGNSA. There are 15 residues in the CDR3. Deletions cut 3 bases from V and 4 bases from J, with 16 bases between. The CDR3 nucleotides read TGTGCCAGCAGCTTCGGGACTCCCGAACTATACGAGCAGTACTTC. Its translation is CASSFGTPELYEQYF.

V gene TRBV6-2 or TRBV6-3 combines with J gene TRBJ1-1, with a weak D call TRBD1 (6 bases). Trimming took 6 bases from V and 6 from J, leaving 14 bases between them. Germline CDR1 MNHEY, CDR2 SVGEGT. The CDR3 is 13 amino acids. The CDR3 DNA is TGTGCCAGCAGCAAGGGGGGGTTGGCTGAAGCTTTCTTT. It specifies CASSKGGLAEAFF.

This chain connects TRBV29-1 to TRBJ2-5; 10 bases fit TRBD2. CDR1 and CDR2 (germline): SQVTM, ANQGSEA. V gave up 7 bases and J gave up 2 bases; unmatched junction bases: 10. The CDR3 totals 15 residues. Here the CDR3 reads CSAGASGGPQETQYF. The CDR3 DNA follows: TGCAGCGCGGGGGCTAGCGGGGGACCGCAAGAGACCCAGTACTTC.

The chain uses TRBV7-2 and TRBJ1-2; 7 bases are shared with TRBD1. Germline CDR1 reads SGHTA; CDR2 reads FQGNSA. Germline trimming cut 3 bases from V and 14 bases from J; bases unmatched to any gene: 12. This CDR3 is built from 13 residues. CDR3 protein: CASSLGQNVGRTF. CDR3 bases: TGTGCCAGCAGCTTGGGACAGAATGTGGGAAGGACCTTC.